Below, 10 T cell receptor beta chains from the same sample are listed, as sequenced in a study of vaccination and CD4 T cells after COVID-19. Once obtained from cultured CD4+ T cells, the DNA was sequenced using the Oncomine TCR Beta short-read assay. Each CDR3 protein is one row after TCRdb ran MiXCR on the PCR reads. The table records fewer than 15,000 distinct CDR3 sequences, about two fifths of them present only once. These receptors are not linked to any known antigen. Treatment reported: roughly 11-day PBMC culture with coronavirus spike peptide pools or control peptides (ViraFEST assay). What was sequenced was CD4+ T cells from blood, cultured in vitro. These TCRs come from a human donor who had recovered from COVID-19.

This chain uses TRBV12-3 or TRBV12-4 with TRBJ2-1; D call uncertain. Trimming removed 4 bases from V and 10 bases from J, with 11 bases in between. The CDR3 runs 12 residues. The DNA for the CDR3 is TGTGCCAGCAGTTCCGGACCTTCGGAGCAGTTCTTC. Translated, it gives CASSSGPSEQFF.

The chain recombines TRBV12-3 or TRBV12-4 with TRBJ1-1; 8 nucleotides match TRBD1. There are 17 residues in the CDR3. J lost 0 bases, V lost 5 bases, and 11 bases had no gene match. The CDR3 sequence is CASSRGQGGLMNTEAFF. In nucleotides, the CDR3 is TGTGCCAGCAGTCGAGGACAGGGTGGACTTATGAACACTGAAGCTTTCTTT.

This clonotype came up a few times. The chain combines TRBV18 with TRBJ1-5, with unresolved D. Trimming took off 5 bases at V and 0 bases at J, with 5 bases between the two ends. CDR1 KGHSH and CDR2 LQKENI come from the germline V gene. The CDR3 has 13 amino acids. CDR3 coding DNA: TGTGCCAGCTCATCCGATAGCAATCAGCCCCAGCATTTT. Its translation is CASSSDSNQPQHF.

The V call is TRBV6-5, the J call TRBJ1-2, with D unresolved. The CDR3 is 13 amino acids. The germline V gene has CDR1 MNHEY and CDR2 SVGAGI. V was cut by 0 bases and J by 2 bases, with 4 bases left in between. This CDR3 is CASSYSGNYGYTF. CDR3 coding DNA: TGTGCCAGCAGTTACTCAGGAAACTATGGCTACACCTTC.

The rearrangement joins TRBV7-9 to TRBJ1-6; D perhaps matches TRBD1 (5 bases). Trimming cost V 5 bases and J 6 bases, with 11 bases left between them. The CDR3 has 14 amino acids. Germline values: CDR1 SEHNR, CDR2 FQNEAQ (reference sequence). CDR3 bases: TGTGCCAGCAGCACCAGGGTTCTTAATTCACCCCTCCACTTT. Its protein is CASSTRVLNSPLHF.

The V and J genes are TRBV21-1 and TRBJ2-7. TRBV21-1 represents a pseudogene. CDR3 length equals 14 residues. Here the CDR3 DNA reads TGTGCCAGCAGCAAAGTTTCGCCATGCTACGAGCAGTACTTC. Amino acids: CASSKVSPCYEQYF.

This clonotype was detected a few times. The rearrangement joins TRBV30 to TRBJ1-1, with 8 nucleotides matching TRBD1. After removal of 5 bases from V and 4 bases from J, the junction contained 3 bases not matched to a gene. Germline CDR1 is GTSNPN and CDR2 is SVGIG (reference sequence). CDR3 length: 12 amino acids. CDR3 sequence reads: CAWDRGVTEAFF. CDR3 nucleotides: TGTGCCTGGGACAGGGGCGTCACTGAAGCTTTCTTT. The whole variable domain, remainder taken from reference TRBV30 and TRBJ1-1, is SQTIHQWPATLVQPVGSPLSLECTVEGTSNPNLYWYRQAAGRGLQLLFYSVGIGQISSEVPQNLSASRPQDRQFILSSKKLLLSDSGFYLCAWDRGVTEAFFGQGTRLTVV.

Comments on this clonotype: Because it lacks the conserved phenylalanine or tryptophan at the end, this CDR3 is likely a read error. The J gene is TRBJ1-5, the V gene TRBV20-1; perhaps TRBD1 as D (5 bases). The CDR3 contains 12 residues. Germline CDR1 is DFQATT and CDR2 is SNEGSKA (reference sequence). In DNA form, the CDR3 reads TGCAGCACGGGGAGACAGTATCAGCCCCAGCATCTT. It codes for CSTGRQYQPQHL.

A few counts support this clonotype. This rearrangement joins TRBV6-1 to TRBJ1-5; 8 nucleotides align to TRBD1. Trimming removed 6 bases from V and 4 bases from J; junction bases left unmatched: 5. The CDR3 spans 14 residues. The germline gives CDR1 MNHNS, CDR2 SASEGT. CDR3 in amino acids: CASSSGQGNQPQHF. In DNA, the CDR3 is TGTGCCAGCAGCTCCGGACAGGGAAATCAGCCCCAGCATTTT.

The genes are TRBV12-5 and TRBJ1-5, with TRBD1 identical over 8 bases. With 7 bases clipped from V and 4 bases from J, the junction kept 3 bases outside the gene matches. The CDR3 has 13 amino acids. The germline V gene encodes CDR1 LGHNT and CDR2 FRNRAP. The CDR3 sequence: CASATGANQPQHF. CDR3 nucleotide sequence: TGTGCTAGTGCGACAGGGGCAAATCAGCCCCAGCATTTT.